Following are 6 T cell receptor beta chains from one sample sequenced in a study of Graves' ophthalmopathy and Graves' hyperthyroidism (dated by TCRdb to the late 2010s). TCRdb names Illumina HiSeq 2000 as the instrument used. For repertoire sequencing, the TCR beta CDR3 regions were amplified from RNA transcripts. The first round of RT-PCR was done with HTBI primers and the Qiagen OneStep RT-PCR kit, and was followed by a second round of multiplex PCR, then size selection and purification. TCRdb ran its own pipeline on the public reads, namely fastp trimming at Q25 and MiXCR clone calling, and kept in-frame beta chains. CDR3 protein duplicates are merged, each entry listing the most common genes and DNA. Counted in this sample were about 660,000 distinct CDR3 sequences; about 40% of them appeared once. The ten largest clones take up 2.5% to 3.5% of the sample. The sequencing sample was made of peripheral blood. The source is an adult man with Graves' ophthalmopathy.

V is TRBV12-3 or TRBV12-4 and J is TRBJ2-5; D perhaps matches TRBD2 (6 bases). This CDR3 spans 18 amino acids. Between the trimmed V and J ends, which lost 6 bases and 5 bases, there was a span of 28 bases. CDR3 region: CASSQDKIDYVGRETQYF. CDR3 in DNA: TGTGCCAGCAGCCAGGATAAAATCGACTACGTGGGGAGGGAGACCCAGTACTTC.

The sample holds many counts of this clonotype. The rearrangement joins TRBV7-9 to TRBJ2-5; D unresolved. V was shortened by 1 base and J by 7 bases, with 13 bases between the two germline ends. The CDR3 covers 14 residues. In germline, CDR1 is SEHNR, CDR2 FQNEAQ (reference sequence). The CDR3 DNA follows: TGTGCCAGCAGCTTAGTCGTGCAGGTCAGGACCCAGTACTTC. Residues: CASSLVVQVRTQYF.

CDR3 sequence: CSACSGWSYDEQFF. For the CDR3, the DNA is TGCAGTGCCTGTAGCGGCTGGTCGTACGATGAGCAGTTCTTC. The rearrangement joins TRBV20-1 to TRBJ2-1; D might be TRBD2 (6 bases). CDR3 size: 14 residues. Trimming took 6 bases from V and 8 from J, leaving 20 bases between them. From germline, CDR1 is DFQATT and CDR2 SNEGSKA (reference sequence).

This clonotype was recorded at least ten times. This sequence joins TRBV7-2 and TRBJ1-2, with D hard to call. This CDR3 region has 14 residues. Trimming removed 4 bases at V and 7 bases at J, with 16 bases between. Germline V gene data show CDR1 as SGHTA and CDR2 as FQGNSA. CDR3 amino acids: CASSSYVGPSGYTF. In nucleotides, the CDR3 is TGTGCCAGCAGCTCCTACGTAGGCCCTAGTGGCTACACCTTC.

The CDR3 sequence: CSGTSGRWETQYF. The DNA of the CDR3 is TGCAGCGGAACTAGCGGGAGGTGGGAGACCCAGTACTTC. The chain couples TRBV29-1 to TRBJ2-5; 12 nucleotides align to TRBD2. The CDR3 is made up of 13 amino acids. Trimming cost V 7 bases and J 5 bases; bases outside gene matches: 5. Germline-derived CDR1 and CDR2 are SQVTM and ANQGSEA. Drawing the rest from reference TRBV29-1 and TRBJ2-5, the complete variable domain is SAVISQKPSRDICQRGTSLTIQCQVDSQVTMMFWYRQQPGQSLTLIATANQGSEATYESGFVIDKFPISRPNLTFSTLTVSNMSPEDSSIYLCSGTSGRWETQYFGPGTRLLVL.

About this clonotype: The CDR3 carries no conserved terminal phenylalanine or tryptophan, so it likely arises from a read error. The DNA is omitted, as the CDR3 cannot be located on it reliably, and the CDR3 follows TCRdb's listing. The chain uses TRBV5-4 and TRBJ2-5. The germline CDR1 and CDR2 sequences are SGHNT and YYREEE (reference sequence). The CDR3 adds up to 8 amino acids, both ends counted. The CDR3 loop is CASSLTYT.